Described below is a single T cell receptor beta chain sequence and its context. The antigen is undetermined. The data stem from a study of cytomegalovirus exposure and HLA in healthy donors. Study in general: Approximately 180 million T cells yielded about 120 million unique TCR beta sequences, as an earlier analysis found. Study-wide findings and caveats: The authors later linked a missense DCLRE1C variant to TCR beta V- and J-gene trimming.

This PCR relied on a set of 60 Vbeta primers and 13 Jbeta primers. The assay was immunoSEQ multiplex PCR, and TCRdb's table has in-frame clones only and misses some. The data contain around 140,000 clones, approximately 82% of them singletons. The CDR3 contains 15 residues. Germline V gene data show CDR1 as WSHSY and CDR2 as SAAADI. Unmatched junction bases numbered 5, after V lost 1 base and J lost 5 bases. Sequenced material: PBMCs. This TCR was recovered from a man aged 18-30 years in good health and CMV-seropositive. The gene calls are TRBV10-2 and TRBJ1-1; 9 bases align to TRBD1. The CDR3 DNA sequence: TGCGCCAGCAGTGAGTATGACAGGGGGTTTACTGAAGCTTTCTTT. Protein product: CASSEYDRGFTEAFF.